This TCR beta chain was captured in a study of vaccination and CD4 T cells after COVID-19. In the study overall: Four females and six males made up the convalescents, with two Hispanic. The stimulating agents, overlapping spike peptides, came from SARS-CoV-2, HCoV-NL63, HCoV-OC43 and HCoV-229E.

The CDR3 extends over 15 amino acids. Trimming stripped 1 base from V and 7 bases from J, with 13 bases between. Germline CDR1 and CDR2: LNHNV and YYDKDF (reference sequence). Scientists ran DNA taken from cultured CD4+ T cells through the Oncomine TCR Beta short-read assay for sequencing. TCRdb re-derived calls from the PCR reads in MiXCR, one entry per CDR3 protein. The sample records over 10,000 distinct CDR3 sequences, about 53% being singletons. Turning to this clonotype: Its antigen is undetermined.

Treatment of the sample: roughly 10-day PBMC culture with coronavirus spike peptide pools or control peptides (ViraFEST assay). Antigen-specific T cell expansion with peptide pools preceded TCR sequencing in the ViraFEST approach. The specimen was CD4+ T cells from blood, cultured in vitro. The sequence came from a human donor who had recovered from COVID-19. The V call is TRBV15, the J call TRBJ2-2; D remains unclear. The CDR3 region is CATSRGRRESGELFF. The DNA for the CDR3 is TGTGCCACCAGCAGAGGACGAAGGGAAAGCGGGGAGCTGTTTTTT.